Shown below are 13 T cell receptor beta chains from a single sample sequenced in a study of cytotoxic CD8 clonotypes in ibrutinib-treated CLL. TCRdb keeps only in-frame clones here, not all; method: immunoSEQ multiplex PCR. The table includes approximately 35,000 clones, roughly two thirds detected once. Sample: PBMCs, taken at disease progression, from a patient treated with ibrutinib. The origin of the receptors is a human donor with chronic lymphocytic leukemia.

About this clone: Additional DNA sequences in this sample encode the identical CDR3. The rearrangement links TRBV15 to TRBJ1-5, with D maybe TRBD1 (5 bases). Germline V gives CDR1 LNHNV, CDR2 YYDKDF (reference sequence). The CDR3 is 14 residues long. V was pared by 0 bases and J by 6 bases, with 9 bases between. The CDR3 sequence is CATSREGGGQPQHF. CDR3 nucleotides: TGTGCCACCAGCAGAGAGGGGGGGGGTCAGCCCCAGCATTTT. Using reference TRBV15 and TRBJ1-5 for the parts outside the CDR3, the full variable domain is DAMVIQNPRYQVTQFGKPVTLSCSQTLNHNVMYWYQQKSSQAPKLLFHYYDKDFNNEADTPDNFQSRRPNTSFCFLDIRSPGLGDTAMYLCATSREGGGQPQHFGDGTRLSIL.

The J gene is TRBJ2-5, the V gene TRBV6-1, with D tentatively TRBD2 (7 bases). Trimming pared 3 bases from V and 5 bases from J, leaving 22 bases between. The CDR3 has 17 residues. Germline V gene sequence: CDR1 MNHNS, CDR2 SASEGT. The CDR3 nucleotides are TGTGCCAGCAGTGACGACCTTTTAGGGGGGGCGCGTGAGACCCAGTACTTC. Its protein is CASSDDLLGGARETQYF.

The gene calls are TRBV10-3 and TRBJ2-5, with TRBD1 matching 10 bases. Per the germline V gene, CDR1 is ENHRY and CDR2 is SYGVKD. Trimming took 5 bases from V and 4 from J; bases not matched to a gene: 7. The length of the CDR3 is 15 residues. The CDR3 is CAISTRQGAGETQYF. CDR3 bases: TGTGCCATCAGTACAAGACAGGGGGCTGGAGAGACCCAGTACTTC.

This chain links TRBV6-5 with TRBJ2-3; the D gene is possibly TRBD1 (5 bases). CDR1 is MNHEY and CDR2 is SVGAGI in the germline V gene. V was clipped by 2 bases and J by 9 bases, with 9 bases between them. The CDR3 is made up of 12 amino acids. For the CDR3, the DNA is TGTGCCAGCAGTTACGGGGCAGGGACGCAGTATTTT. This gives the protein CASSYGAGTQYF.

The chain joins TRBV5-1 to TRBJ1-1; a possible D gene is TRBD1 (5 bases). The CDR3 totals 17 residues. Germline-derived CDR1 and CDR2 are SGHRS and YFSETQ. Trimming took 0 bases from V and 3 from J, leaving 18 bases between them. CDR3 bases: TGCGCCAGCAGCTTGGCCCCCGGGACCCAAAGGGACACTGAAGCTTTCTTT. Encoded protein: CASSLAPGTQRDTEAFF.

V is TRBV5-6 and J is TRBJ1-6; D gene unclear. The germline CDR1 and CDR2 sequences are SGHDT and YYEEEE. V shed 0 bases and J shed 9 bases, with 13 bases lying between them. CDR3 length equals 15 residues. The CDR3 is CASSLGTSMSSPLHF. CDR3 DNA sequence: TGTGCCAGCAGCTTGGGGACTTCGATGAGTTCACCCCTCCACTTT. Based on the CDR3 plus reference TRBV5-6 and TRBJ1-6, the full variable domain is DAGVTQSPTHLIKTRGQQVTLRCSPKSGHDTVSWYQQALGQGPQFIFQYYEEEERQRGNFPDRFSGHQFPNYSSELNVNALLLGDSALYLCASSLGTSMSSPLHFGNGTRLTVT.

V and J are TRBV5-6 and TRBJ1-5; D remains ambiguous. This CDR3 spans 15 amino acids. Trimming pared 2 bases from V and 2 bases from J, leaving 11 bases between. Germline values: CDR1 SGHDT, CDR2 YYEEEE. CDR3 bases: TGTGCCAGCAGCTTTTGGGGTTTCGGCAATCAGCCCCAGCATTTT. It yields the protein CASSFWGFGNQPQHF.

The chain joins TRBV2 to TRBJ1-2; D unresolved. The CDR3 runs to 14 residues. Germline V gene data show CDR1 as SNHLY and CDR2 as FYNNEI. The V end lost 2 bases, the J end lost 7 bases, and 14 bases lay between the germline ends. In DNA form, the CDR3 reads TGTGCCAGCAGTGAATTGGTCCGGCGTCCTGGCTACACCTTC. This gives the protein CASSELVRRPGYTF.

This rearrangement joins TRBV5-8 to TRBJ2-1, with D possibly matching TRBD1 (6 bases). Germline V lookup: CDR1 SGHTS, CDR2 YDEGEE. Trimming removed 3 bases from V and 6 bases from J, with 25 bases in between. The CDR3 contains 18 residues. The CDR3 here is CASSWTNPRGTASNEQFF. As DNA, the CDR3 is TGTGCCAGCAGCTGGACGAACCCCAGGGGCACTGCCTCCAATGAGCAGTTCTTC.

CDR3 protein: CASSYSRDSGKLFF. CDR3 nucleotides: TGTGCCAGCAGTTACTCCCGGGACAGCGGAAAACTGTTTTTT. The chain has TRBV6-5 and TRBJ1-4, with 7 bases identical to TRBD1. The germline gives CDR1 MNHEY, CDR2 SVGAGI. Trimming cost V 0 bases and J 10 bases; bases outside gene matches: 5. The CDR3 is made up of 14 amino acids.

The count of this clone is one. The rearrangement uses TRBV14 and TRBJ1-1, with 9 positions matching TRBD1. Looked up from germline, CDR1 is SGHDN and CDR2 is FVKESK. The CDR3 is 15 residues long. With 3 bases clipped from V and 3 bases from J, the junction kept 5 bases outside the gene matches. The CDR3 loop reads CASSQRQGEYTEAFF. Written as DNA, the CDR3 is TGTGCCAGCAGCCAGCGACAGGGGGAGTACACTGAAGCTTTCTTT.

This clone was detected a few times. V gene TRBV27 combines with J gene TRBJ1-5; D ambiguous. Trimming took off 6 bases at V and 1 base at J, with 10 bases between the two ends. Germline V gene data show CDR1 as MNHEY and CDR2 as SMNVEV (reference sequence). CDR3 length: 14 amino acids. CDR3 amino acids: CASSPGWSNQPQHF. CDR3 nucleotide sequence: TGTGCCAGCAGCCCAGGATGGAGCAATCAGCCCCAGCATTTT.

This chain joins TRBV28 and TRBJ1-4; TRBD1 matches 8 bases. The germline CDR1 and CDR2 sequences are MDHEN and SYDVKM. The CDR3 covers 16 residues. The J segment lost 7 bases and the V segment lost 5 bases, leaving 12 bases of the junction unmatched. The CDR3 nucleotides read TGTGCCAGCAGTCGCAGCCAGGGGGCGTGGGGTGAAAAACTGTTTTTT. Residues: CASSRSQGAWGEKLFF.